This T cell receptor (beta chain) is drawn from a study of blood T cell repertoires in COVID-19. In the study overall: Sources were T cells, B-cell-depleted T cells, or PBMCs; the material itself was cDNA or gDNA.

This CDR3 is built from 15 residues. The ends lost 6 bases at V and 4 bases at J; junction bases unmatched: 7. Germline V gene data show CDR1 as MNHEY and CDR2 as SMNVEV (reference sequence). Libraries were prepared by immunoSEQ multiplex PCR; TCRdb keeps only in-frame clonotypes and omits some of them. The table lists 80,000 to 100,000 clones, roughly 82% of them singletons. The sequencing sample was made of peripheral blood. The chain combines TRBV27 with TRBJ1-3; 9 bases line up with TRBD1. The source of this sequence is a man between 65 and 85 years old with active or convalescent COVID-19. The CDR3 is CASRRQGTGGNTIYF. The CDR3 DNA follows: TGTGCCAGCAGACGACAGGGGACAGGGGGAAACACCATATATTTT.